A selection of T cell receptor beta chains follows, all from one sample in a study of shared clonotypes between healthy human individuals. Repertoires were generated with immunoSEQ multiplex PCR, while TCRdb's copy carries only in-frame clones and drops some. Counted here are over 2 million clones, over 85% occurring once; the ten biggest clones make up about 1.1%. The sequenced material came from naive CD8+ T cells sorted from blood. The receptor source for this set is a young man in good health. The CDR3 runs from the conserved cysteine through the conserved F or W. A D gene is named only where the DNA matches it firmly. Clone sizes are given selectively: once, few, many, or a class where the clone is expanded.

>TRBV7-9|.|.|TRBJ1-1
TGTGCCAGCAGCGTCGACCCTGACACTGAAGCTTTCTTT
CASSVDPDTEAFF
>TRBV27|TRBD1|.|TRBJ2-5
TGTGCCAGCAGTCCAGCGACAGGGTGGAACCAAGAGACCCAGTACTTC
CASSPATGWNQETQYF
>TRBV7-3|TRBD1|.|TRBJ1-5
TGTGCCAGCACCTACGGGACAGATAGCAATCAGCCCCAGCATTTT
CASTYGTDSNQPQHF
>TRBV5-1|TRBD1|.|TRBJ1-1
TGCGCCAGCAGCCGGGACAGGGAAACTGTCACTGAAGCTTTCTTT
CASSRDRETVTEAFF
>TRBV4-1|.|.|TRBJ2-6
TGCGCCAGCAGCCAAGTTGGCGCGGGGTCCTCTGGGGCCAACGTCCTGACTTTC
CASSQVGAGSSGANVLTF
>TRBV9|.|.|TRBJ1-2
TGTGCCAGCAGCTCGTTCGAGGGGGAGGTCTACACCTTC
CASSSFEGEVYTF
>TRBV2|.|.|TRBJ1-5
TGTGCCAGCAGTGAAGCGAAATCCCTCCAGCCCCAGCATTTT
CASSEAKSLQPQHF
>TRBV5-6|TRBD2|.|TRBJ2-1
TGTGCCAGCAGCTCGTTCACAGCGGGAGGGCCGGACAATGAGCAGTTCTTC
CASSSFTAGGPDNEQFF
>TRBV27|.|.|TRBJ2-7
TGTGCCAGCAAGGGGGTCACAGGGAGCCGGTACGAGCAGTACTTC
CASKGVTGSRYEQYF
>TRBV29-1|TRBD1|.|TRBJ2-7
TGCAGCGTTGGGGACAGAAGGGGCTACGAGCAGTACTTC
CSVGDRRGYEQYF
>TRBV7-2|TRBD2|.|TRBJ2-3
TGTGCCAGCACCTCTCCGGGACTAGCGGCCACAGATACGCAGTATTTT
CASTSPGLAATDTQYF
>TRBV9|.|.|TRBJ2-4
TGTGCCAGCAGCCCGGAGGGTTACATTCAGTACTTC
CASSPEGYIQYF
>TRBV4-1|.|.|TRBJ1-2
TGCGCCAGCAGCCCGACAGGTAATAACTATGGCTACACCTTC
CASSPTGNNYGYTF
>TRBV5-6|.|.|TRBJ2-7
TGTGCCAGCAGCCCCAGGGGCTACGAGCAGTACTTC
CASSPRGYEQYF
>TRBV11-2|.|.|TRBJ2-3
TGTGCCAGCAGCTTGGCGGGGGCCGCCACAGATACGCAGTATTTT
CASSLAGAATDTQYF
>TRBV13|.|once|TRBJ2-1
TGTGCCAGCAGCTTAGGGTCCAATGAGCAGTTCTTC
CASSLGSNEQFF
>TRBV6-5|TRBD1|.|TRBJ2-3
TGTGCCAGCAGTGTACAGGGGGCCAAGTCAGATACGCAGTATTTT
CASSVQGAKSDTQYF
>TRBV5-1|.|.|TRBJ2-2
TGCGCCAGCAGCTTGGATGCCGGGGAGCTGTTTTTT
CASSLDAGELFF
>TRBV10-3|.|.|TRBJ2-3
TGTGCCATCCTTAGCGGTAGCACAGATACGCAGTATTTT
CAILSGSTDTQYF
>TRBV19|.|few|TRBJ1-1
TGTGCCAGTAGTATACCCTTGTCAGCTAGGAACACTGAAGCTTTCTTT
CASSIPLSARNTEAFF
>TRBV13|.|.|TRBJ2-1
TGTGCCAGCAGCTTATTAGACATGACCTCCTACAATGAGCAGTTCTTC
CASSLLDMTSYNEQFF
>TRBV6-5|.|.|TRBJ2-2
TGTGCCAGCAGTTACTCGGGGCTTTCCGGGGAGCTGTTTTTT
CASSYSGLSGELFF
>TRBV6-1|.|.|TRBJ2-7
TGTGCCAGCAGTGAACCGGTTGACACCTACGAGCAGTACTTC
CASSEPVDTYEQYF
>TRBV30|.|.|TRBJ2-1
TGTGCCTGGAATCTCGAGGGTTTGGGGAATGAGCAGTTCTTC
CAWNLEGLGNEQFF
>TRBV5-1|.|.|TRBJ2-7
TGCGCCAGCAGCTTGCTGGGGACATCCGAGCAGTACTTC
CASSLLGTSEQYF
>TRBV7-6|TRBD2|.|TRBJ2-1
TGTGCCAGCAGCCTAGAATTAGCGGGAGGTCTCTACAATGAGCAGTTCTTC
CASSLELAGGLYNEQFF
>TRBV10-1|TRBD1|.|TRBJ2-2
TGCGCCAGCAGTGGGCAGGGGGACACCGGGGAGCTGTTTTTT
CASSGQGDTGELFF
>TRBV6-5|.|.|TRBJ2-5
TGTGCCAGCAGTTACGTTGGGTGGGGAGAGACCCAGTACTTC
CASSYVGWGETQYF
>TRBV11-2|.|once|TRBJ2-3
TGTGCCAGCAGCCTCGTACCGTACAGCACAGATACGCAGTATTTT
CASSLVPYSTDTQYF
>TRBV11-3|TRBD2|.|TRBJ2-1
TGTGCCAGCAGCGAAAGGTCAGCGGGACTATACAATGAGCAGTTCTTC
CASSERSAGLYNEQFF
>TRBV25-1|TRBD1|.|TRBJ1-6
TGTGCCAGCAGAGGACAGGGAAATAATTCACCCCTCCACTTT
CASRGQGNNSPLHF
>TRBV7-9|.|once|TRBJ2-1
TGTGCCAGCAGCTTAGTTCTAGCACTCTACAATGAGCAGTTCTTC
CASSLVLALYNEQFF
>TRBV27|.|.|TRBJ2-3
TGTGCCAGCAGTTTATGGGCGGGAGATACGCAGTATTTT
CASSLWAGDTQYF
>TRBV7-7|TRBD2|.|TRBJ2-1
TGTGCTAGCAGCTTAGGGTGGACTAGCGGGAGCCCCAACGCCTCCTACAATGAGCAGTTCTTC
CASSLGWTSGSPNASYNEQFF
>TRBV7-9|TRBD1|.|TRBJ2-1
TGTGCCAGCAGTCGTTCTGACAGGGTATCCGACAATGAGCAGTTCTTC
CASSRSDRVSDNEQFF
>TRBV2|TRBD1|.|TRBJ2-7
TGTGCCGCACTACAAGGGACAGGGAATGGCGAGCAGTACTTC
CAALQGTGNGEQYF
>TRBV19|TRBD1|.|TRBJ1-2
TGTGCCAGTAGTATTCCCGGGACAGGGGGCATCGTCTATGGCTACACCTTC
CASSIPGTGGIVYGYTF
>TRBV6-5|TRBD1|.|TRBJ1-6
TGTGCCAGCAGTTACGGGGACAGGGGCCATAATTCACCCCTCCACTTT
CASSYGDRGHNSPLHF
>TRBV4-1|TRBD2|once|TRBJ2-1
TGCGCCAGCAGCCTACTAAGCGGGGGATATTACAATGAGCAGTTCTTC
CASSLLSGGYYNEQFF
>TRBV6-1|.|.|TRBJ2-7
TGTGCCAGCAGTATACCTCCCTACGAGCAGTACTTC
CASSIPPYEQYF
>TRBV28|TRBD2|.|TRBJ2-7
TGTGCCAGCAGGGGCGTCAAAAGACTAGCGGAGAGCTCCTACGAGCAGTACTTC
CASRGVKRLAESSYEQYF
>TRBV11-2|TRBD1|.|TRBJ2-7
TGTGCCAGCAGCTCGACAGGGAGCTCCTACGAGCAGTACTTC
CASSSTGSSYEQYF
>TRBV30|.|.|TRBJ1-3
TGTGCCTGGACCATACCACTAGGAAACACCATATATTTT
CAWTIPLGNTIYF
>TRBV5-6|.|.|TRBJ2-2
TGTGCCAGCAGCCCGTGGTTAGTATCCCCGAACACCGGGGAGCTGTTTTTT
CASSPWLVSPNTGELFF
>TRBV27|TRBD1|once|TRBJ1-2
TGTGCCAGCAGTTTTTCCCTAAGGGGGCAGAGTGGCTACACCTTC
CASSFSLRGQSGYTF
>TRBV11-2|.|.|TRBJ2-7
TGTGCCAGCAGCTTACACCGGGACACCGGAGAGCAGTACTTC
CASSLHRDTGEQYF